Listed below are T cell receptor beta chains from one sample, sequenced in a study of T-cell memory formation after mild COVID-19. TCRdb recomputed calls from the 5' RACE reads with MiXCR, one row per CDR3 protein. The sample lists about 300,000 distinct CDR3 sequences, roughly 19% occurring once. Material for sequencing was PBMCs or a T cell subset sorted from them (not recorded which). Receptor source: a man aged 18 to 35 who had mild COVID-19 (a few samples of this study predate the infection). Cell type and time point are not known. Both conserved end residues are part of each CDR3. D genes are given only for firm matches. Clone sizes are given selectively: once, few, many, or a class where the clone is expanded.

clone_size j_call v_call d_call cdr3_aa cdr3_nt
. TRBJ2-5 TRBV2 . CASSASRTVEVETQYF TGTGCCAGCAGTGCTTCTAGGACGGTGGAGGTAGAGACCCAGTACTTC
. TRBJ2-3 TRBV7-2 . CASSLGGWGAADTQYF TGTGCCAGCAGCTTAGGTGGCTGGGGGGCGGCAGATACGCAGTATTTT
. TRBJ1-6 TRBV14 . CASSQASSYNSPLHF TGTGCCAGCAGCCAGGCGAGCTCCTATAATTCACCCCTCCACTTT
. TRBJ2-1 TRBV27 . CASKPGHVYEQFF TGTGCCAGCAAACCAGGGCATGTGTATGAGCAGTTCTTC
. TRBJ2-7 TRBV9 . CASSVGYGGWYEQYF TGTGCCAGCAGCGTAGGATATGGGGGCTGGTACGAGCAGTACTTC
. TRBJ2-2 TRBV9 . CASSVSAGNTGELFF TGTGCCAGCAGCGTTTCGGCGGGGAACACCGGGGAGCTGTTTTTT
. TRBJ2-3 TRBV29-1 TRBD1 CSVSQGAGDTQYF TGCAGCGTCTCACAGGGGGCAGGGGATACGCAGTATTTT
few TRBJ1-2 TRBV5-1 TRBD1 CASSLPTEPGQGKDNYGYTF TGCGCCAGCAGCTTGCCAACCGAGCCGGGACAGGGGAAAGACAACTATGGCTACACCTTC
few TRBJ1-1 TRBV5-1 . CASSLYGVSGTEAFF TGCGCCAGCAGCTTGTATGGGGTTTCGGGCACTGAAGCTTTCTTT
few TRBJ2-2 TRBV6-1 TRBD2 CASRVAGGPGELFF TGTGCCAGCAGGGTAGCGGGGGGGCCCGGGGAGCTGTTTTTT
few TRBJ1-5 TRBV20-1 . CSAVSDSNQPQHF TGCAGTGCTGTCAGCGACAGCAATCAGCCCCAGCATTTT
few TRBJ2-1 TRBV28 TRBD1 CASRSPGQGDYEQFF TGTGCCAGCAGGTCCCCGGGACAGGGGGACTATGAGCAGTTCTTC
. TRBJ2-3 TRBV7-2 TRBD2 CASRGARGGLDTQYF TGTGCCAGCAGAGGGGCGCGGGGGGGCCTGGATACGCAGTATTTT
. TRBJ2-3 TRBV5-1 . CASDHGGEADTQYF TGCGCCAGCGACCACGGGGGAGAGGCAGATACGCAGTATTTT
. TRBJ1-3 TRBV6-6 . CASSYQFEGNTIYF TGTGCCAGCAGTTATCAGTTCGAAGGAAACACCATATATTTT
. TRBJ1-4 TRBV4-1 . CASSHMTEYNEKLFF TGCGCCAGCAGCCACATGACAGAGTATAATGAAAAACTGTTTTTT
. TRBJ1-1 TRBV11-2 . CASSLLRTNTEAFF TGTGCCAGCAGCTTATTACGGACGAACACTGAAGCTTTCTTT
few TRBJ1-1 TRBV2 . CASSEGTQNTEAFF TGTGCCAGCAGTGAGGGGACCCAGAACACTGAAGCTTTCTTT
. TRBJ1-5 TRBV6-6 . CASSYRGPQHF TGTGCCAGCAGTTACAGGGGGCCCCAGCATTTT
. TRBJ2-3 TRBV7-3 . CASSLTGSRAPPDTQYF TGTGCCAGCAGCTTAACAGGTTCTCGAGCGCCCCCAGATACGCAGTATTTT
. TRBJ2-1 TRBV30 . CAWSPGENEQFF TGTGCCTGGTCCCCCGGGGAGAATGAGCAGTTCTTC
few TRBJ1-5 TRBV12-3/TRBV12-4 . CASSPGQSQPQHF TGTGCCAGCAGTCCGGGACAAAGTCAGCCCCAGCATTTT
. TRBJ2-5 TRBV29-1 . CSVSGTGQETQYF TGCAGCGTTAGCGGGACAGGCCAAGAGACCCAGTACTTC
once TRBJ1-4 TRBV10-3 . CAISEAERGAGKLFF TGTGCCATCAGTGAGGCGGAGAGGGGGGCGGGAAAACTGTTTTTT
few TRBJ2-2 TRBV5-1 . CASSPTRNTGELFF TGCGCCAGCAGCCCTACAAGGAACACCGGGGAGCTGTTTTTT
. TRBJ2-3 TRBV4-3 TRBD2 CASSQGLARTDTQYF TGCGCCAGCAGCCAAGGACTAGCACGCACAGATACGCAGTATTTT
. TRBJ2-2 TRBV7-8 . CASSSAAGGELFF TGTGCCAGCAGCTCTGCCGCGGGCGGGGAGCTGTTTTTT
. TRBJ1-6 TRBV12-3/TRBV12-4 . CASSLGAGRGSPLHF TGTGCCAGCAGTTTGGGGGCCGGGCGAGGTTCACCCCTCCACTTT
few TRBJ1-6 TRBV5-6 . CASSRVNSPLHF TGTGCCAGCAGCCGTGTTAATTCACCCCTCCACTTT
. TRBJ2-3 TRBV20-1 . CSARPGGDTQYF TGCAGTGCTAGACCAGGAGGAGATACGCAGTATTTT
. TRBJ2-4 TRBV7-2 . CASSFSQGWGKNIQYF TGTGCCAGCAGCTTCTCACAGGGTTGGGGCAAAAACATTCAGTACTTC
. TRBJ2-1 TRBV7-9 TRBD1 CASSLGTGSRQFF TGTGCCAGCAGCTTGGGGACAGGGAGTCGGCAGTTCTTC
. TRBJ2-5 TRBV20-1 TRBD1 CSASTSGQGQDQETQYF TGCAGTGCTAGCACATCCGGACAGGGACAAGACCAAGAGACCCAGTACTTC
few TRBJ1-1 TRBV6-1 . CASSEAGSGRTEAFF TGTGCCAGCAGTGAAGCAGGGTCAGGGCGGACTGAAGCTTTCTTT
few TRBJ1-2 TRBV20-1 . CSAPSPTVNYGYTF TGCAGTGCTCCCTCCCCGACAGTTAACTATGGCTACACCTTC
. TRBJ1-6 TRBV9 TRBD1 CASGRGQGASPLHF TGTGCCAGCGGCCGGGGACAGGGGGCTTCACCCCTCCACTTT
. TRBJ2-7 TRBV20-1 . CSASGTETTYEQYF TGCAGTGCTAGTGGTACCGAGACCACCTACGAGCAGTACTTC
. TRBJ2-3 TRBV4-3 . CASSQERDETDTQYF TGCGCCAGCAGCCAAGAAAGGGACGAGACAGATACGCAGTATTTT
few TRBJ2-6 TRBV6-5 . CASSYEGYGANVLTF TGTGCCAGCAGTTATGAGGGTTATGGGGCCAACGTCCTGACTTTC
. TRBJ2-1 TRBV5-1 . CASSLNSRTQNEQFF TGCGCCAGCAGCCTGAATTCCCGGACCCAAAATGAGCAGTTCTTC
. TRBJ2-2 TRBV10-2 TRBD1 CASSQGASGELFF TGCGCCAGCTCACAGGGGGCATCGGGGGAGCTGTTTTTT
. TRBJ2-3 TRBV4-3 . CASSRVSGDTDTQYF TGCGCCAGCAGCCGAGTTAGCGGAGACACAGATACGCAGTATTTT
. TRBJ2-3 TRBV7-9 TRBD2 CASSRSGVGTDTQYF TGTGCCAGCAGCCGTAGCGGGGTCGGAACAGATACGCAGTATTTT
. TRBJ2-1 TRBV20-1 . CSARVSSASSYNEQFF TGCAGTGCTAGAGTCTCTAGCGCCAGCTCCTACAATGAGCAGTTCTTC
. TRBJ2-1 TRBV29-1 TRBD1 CSVERTGGEGDEQFF TGCAGCGTTGAACGGACAGGGGGTGAGGGTGATGAGCAGTTCTTC
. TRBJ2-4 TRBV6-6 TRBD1 CASRAAGTDGNIQYF TGTGCCAGCAGAGCCGCAGGGACAGACGGTAACATTCAGTACTTC
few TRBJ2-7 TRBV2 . CASRGDRSREQYF TGTGCCAGCAGGGGAGACAGATCCAGGGAGCAGTACTTC
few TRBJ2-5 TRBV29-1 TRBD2 CSVSPGGETQYF TGCAGCGTCTCCCCCGGGGGGGAGACCCAGTACTTC
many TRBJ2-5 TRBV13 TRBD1 CASSEFLGTGVVETQYF TGTGCCAGCAGTGAATTTCTCGGGACAGGGGTAGTGGAGACCCAGTACTTC
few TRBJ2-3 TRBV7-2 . CASSLRLRDDTQYF TGTGCCAGCAGCTTAAGATTGCGGGATGATACGCAGTATTTT
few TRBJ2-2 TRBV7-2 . CASSLIGQTSGELFF TGTGCCAGCAGCTTAATCGGTCAAACTTCCGGGGAGCTGTTTTTT
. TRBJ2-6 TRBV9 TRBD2 CASSPAGGTSGANVLTF TGTGCCAGCAGCCCAGCGGGGGGTACATCTGGGGCCAACGTCCTGACTTTC
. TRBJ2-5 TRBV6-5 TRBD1 CASSQTGGGQYF TGTGCCAGCAGTCAAACAGGGGGAGGCCAGTACTTC
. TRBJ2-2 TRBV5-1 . CASSLSPGGVNTGELFF TGCGCCAGCAGCTTGTCCCCCGGTGGAGTAAACACCGGGGAGCTGTTTTTT
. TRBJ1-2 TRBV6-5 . CASSYTQGSGYTF TGTGCCAGCAGTTACACACAGGGTAGTGGCTACACCTTC
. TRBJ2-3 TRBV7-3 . CASSLLGPGTDTQYF TGTGCCAGCAGCTTATTAGGGCCTGGCACAGATACGCAGTATTTT